Below are 25 T cell receptor beta chains sequenced from a single sample in a study of CD8 T cells in Susac syndrome. Random hexamers were used to reverse transcribe an amount of about 0.45 to 1 ug RNA. TCRdb reprocessed the immunoSEQ multiplex PCR reads via MiXCR and lists one record per CDR3 protein. Of approximately 230,000 distinct CDR3 sequences in the sample, 93% are singletons; the top ten hold roughly 0.072%. The source material was CD4+ T cells from PBMCs. Receptors originate from a human donor with multiple sclerosis.

This clonotype was recorded a few times. V is TRBV7-3 and J is TRBJ1-1; D is uncertain. Germline V lookup: CDR1 SGHTA, CDR2 FQGTGA. The CDR3 runs 13 residues. V was trimmed by 3 bases and J by 6 bases, leaving 11 bases between them. For the CDR3, the DNA is TGTGCCAGCAGCTTCGGTGGGATCGCTGAAGCTTTCTTT. Protein: CASSFGGIAEAFF.

The chain links TRBV28 to TRBJ2-3; D uncertain. The V and J ends lost 4 bases and 0 bases respectively, with 14 bases between them. The CDR3 runs to 16 residues. Germline values: CDR1 MDHEN, CDR2 SYDVKM. CDR3 loop: CASSSPAGPSTDTQYF. The CDR3, as DNA: TGTGCCAGCAGTTCCCCAGCAGGCCCTAGCACAGATACGCAGTATTTT.

This chain connects TRBV12-3 or TRBV12-4 to TRBJ2-1; D is unresolved. Trimming removed 3 bases at V and 8 bases at J, with 5 bases between. The CDR3 sequence is 11 residues long. CDR3: CASSFSYEQFF. CDR3 in DNA: TGTGCCAGCAGTTTTAGTTATGAGCAGTTCTTC.

This chain uses TRBV20-1 with TRBJ2-1; 10 bases line up with TRBD2. V lost 1 base, J lost 4 bases, and 7 bases stayed unmatched. Germline values: CDR1 DFQATT, CDR2 SNEGSKA (reference sequence). The CDR3 totals 16 residues. CDR3 in DNA: TGCAGTGCTAGAGGACGGAGCGGGAGGGTATACAATGAGCAGTTCTTC. This codes for CSARGRSGRVYNEQFF.

The chain links TRBV13 to TRBJ2-6; D ambiguous. The ends were cut back, 10 bases at V and 0 bases at J, with 7 bases in the middle. Germline V gene data show CDR1 as PRHDT and CDR2 as FYEKMQ (reference sequence). The CDR3 length is 13 residues. The CDR3 coding sequence is TGTGCCATCAGGATCTCTGGGGCCAACGTCCTGACTTTC. This sequence encodes CAIRISGANVLTF.

The chain is built from TRBV28 and TRBJ2-7; 7 bases map to TRBD1. The germline gives CDR1 MDHEN, CDR2 SYDVKM. CDR3 length: 16 residues. The J segment lost 0 bases and the V segment lost 5 bases, leaving 10 bases of the junction unmatched. CDR3: CASSTPGQPFSYEQYF. CDR3 nucleotide sequence: TGTGCCAGCAGTACCCCGGGACAGCCATTCTCCTACGAGCAGTACTTC.

The chain recombines TRBV5-4 with TRBJ2-3; TRBD2 agrees at 8 bases. The CDR3 runs 15 residues. V lost 0 bases, J lost 4 bases, and 4 bases stayed unmatched. In germline, CDR1 is SGHNT, CDR2 YYREEE (reference sequence). The DNA for the CDR3 is TGTGCCAGCAGCTTGGTAGCGGGATTTTCAGATACGCAGTATTTT. This encodes CASSLVAGFSDTQYF.

The table lists this clonotype with a count of one. The gene calls are TRBV4-2 and TRBJ2-6; tentatively, D is TRBD1 or TRBD2 (5 bases each). The CDR3 has 16 amino acids. Deletions cut 1 base from V and 2 bases from J, with 9 bases between. In germline, CDR1 is LGHNA, CDR2 YNFKEQ. In DNA, the CDR3 is TGTGCCAGCAGCCAAGTTCGAGGGGCTGGGGCCAACGTCCTGACTTTC. It encodes CASSQVRGAGANVLTF.

This clonotype was recorded only once. This chain joins TRBV12-3 or TRBV12-4 and TRBJ2-5; no clear D. The V and J ends lost 5 bases and 9 bases respectively, with 13 bases between them. The CDR3 covers 12 residues. CDR3 DNA sequence: TGTGCCAGCAGTCCCCGGTGGGATGCCCAGTACTTC. Amino acids: CASSPRWDAQYF.

The CDR3 bases are TGTGCCAGCAGTGAAGGGACAGGGGGTTCACCCCTCCACTTT. It codes for CASSEGTGGSPLHF. This chain joins TRBV2 and TRBJ1-6, with 10 bases that match TRBD1. CDR1 is SNHLY and CDR2 is FYNNEI in the germline V gene. The CDR3 is made up of 14 amino acids. V gave up 1 base and J gave up 9 bases; unmatched junction bases: 0.

The chain is built from TRBV2 and TRBJ2-5, with D perhaps matching TRBD1 (6 bases). CDR1 and CDR2 (germline): SNHLY, FYNNEI. Deletions cut 8 bases from V and 0 bases from J, with 13 bases between. This CDR3 region has 14 residues. The CDR3 region is CASGKQGHQETQYF. CDR3 coding DNA: TGTGCCAGCGGTAAACAGGGCCACCAAGAGACCCAGTACTTC.

This chain uses TRBV9 with TRBJ2-3; the D is unclear. The V and J ends lost 0 bases and 6 bases respectively, with 5 bases between them. The V gene's germline CDR1 is SGDLS and CDR2 YYNGEE. This CDR3 comprises 12 residues. As DNA, the CDR3 is TGTGCCAGCAGCGTAGCCTCGGATACGCAGTATTTT. Residues: CASSVASDTQYF.

The rearrangement uses TRBV29-1 and TRBJ2-7; 11 bases map to TRBD2. This CDR3 is 16 amino acids long. V lost 2 bases to trimming and J lost 0 bases; unmatched junction nucleotides: 6. Germline values: CDR1 SQVTM, CDR2 ANQGSEA. Written as DNA, the CDR3 is TGCAGCGTTGAAAGTCTAGCGGGGGGCTCCTCCTACGAGCAGTACTTC. Protein sequence: CSVESLAGGSSYEQYF.

The V gene is TRBV6-1, the J gene TRBJ2-3; unclear D gene. This CDR3 contains 11 residues. CDR1 and CDR2 from the germline V gene are MNHNS and SASEGT. The germline V and J ends were trimmed by 2 bases and 4 bases, with 1 base remaining between them. CDR3 in DNA: TGTGCCAGCAGTGAACCAGATACGCAGTATTTT. This sequence encodes CASSEPDTQYF.

The V call is TRBV4-1, the J call TRBJ1-5; 8 bases match TRBD1. Losses at the gene ends were 1 base for V and 4 bases for J; bases not matched to a gene: 3. The CDR3 loop spans 15 amino acids. Germline lookup yields CDR1 MGHRA and CDR2 YSYEKL. The CDR3 DNA follows: TGCGCCAGCAGCCAAGGGACAGGGAGAAATCAGCCCCAGCATTTT. Protein product: CASSQGTGRNQPQHF.

V gene TRBV18 combines with J gene TRBJ2-7; D might be TRBD2 (5 bases). The CDR3 has 13 amino acids. Trimming left V 3 bases short and J 6 bases short, with 12 bases between. CDR1 KGHSH and CDR2 LQKENI come from the germline V gene. The CDR3 sequence is CASSPGWGAEQYV. CDR3 DNA: TGTGCCAGCTCACCGGGGTGGGGAGCCGAGCAGTACGTC.

The chain is built from TRBV13 and TRBJ2-3, with TRBD1 identical over 10 bases. The germline V gene encodes CDR1 PRHDT and CDR2 FYEKMQ (reference sequence). V lost 5 bases to trimming and J lost 5 bases; unmatched junction nucleotides: 10. CDR3 length equals 16 residues. Here the CDR3 DNA reads TGTGCCAGCAGCCCGCCCGGGACAGGGGACGAAGATACGCAGTATTTT. Its protein product is CASSPPGTGDEDTQYF.

The V call is TRBV19, the J call TRBJ2-3; 7 bases match TRBD2. Germline CDR1 LNHDA, CDR2 SQIVND (reference sequence). The CDR3 sequence is 16 residues long. After removal of 9 bases from V and 2 bases from J, the junction contained 14 bases not matched to a gene. The CDR3 nucleotides read TGTGCCAGCACCCAGGTAGCGGGCCCAATCACAGATACGCAGTATTTT. It translates to CASTQVAGPITDTQYF.

This clonotype has a handful of counts. This rearrangement joins TRBV2 to TRBJ2-1; tentatively, D is TRBD2 (6 bases). V was cut by 6 bases and J by 9 bases, with 15 bases left in between. This CDR3 has 13 amino acids. Germline loops: CDR1 SNHLY, CDR2 FYNNEI. CDR3: CASRNSGVSEQFF. The CDR3 DNA follows: TGTGCCAGCAGGAATTCGGGAGTAAGTGAGCAGTTCTTC.

The rearrangement joins TRBV19 to TRBJ2-1; 8 nucleotides align to TRBD1. V was pared by 7 bases and J by 10 bases, with 9 bases of the junction left unmatched. The CDR3 has 13 amino acids. The germline CDR1 and CDR2 sequences are LNHDA and SQIVND (reference sequence). CDR3 sequence reads: CASTPLAGGEQFF. DNA of the CDR3: TGTGCCAGTACCCCCCTGGCAGGGGGCGAGCAGTTCTTC.

In DNA form, the CDR3 reads TGCGCCACACAGATACGCACCGGGAGCACAGATACGCAGTATTTT. Amino acids: CATQIRTGSTDTQYF. This rearrangement joins TRBV5-1 to TRBJ2-3; no firm D call. Germline V gene data show CDR1 as SGHRS and CDR2 as YFSETQ. The CDR3 is 15 amino acids. V lost 9 bases and J lost 0, with 17 bases in between.

The chain couples TRBV30 to TRBJ2-2; tentative D call: TRBD2 (5 bases). Germline V gene lookup returns CDR1 GTSNPN and CDR2 SVGIG (reference sequence). The CDR3 runs 16 residues. Deletions cut 0 bases from V and 0 bases from J, with 11 bases between. CDR3 nucleotides: TGTGCCTGGAGTGTATTTGGGAGCGCGAACACCGGGGAGCTGTTTTTT. Translating gives CAWSVFGSANTGELFF.

The chain is built from TRBV4-1 and TRBJ1-2; no definite D call. Deletions cut 1 base from V and 3 bases from J, with 12 bases between. The CDR3 has 15 amino acids. The V gene's germline CDR1 is MGHRA and CDR2 YSYEKL. CDR3 nucleotides: TGCGCCAGCAGCCAAGTGAAAGGTGGTGACTATGGCTACACCTTC. This codes for CASSQVKGGDYGYTF.

J is TRBJ2-5 and V is TRBV12-3 or TRBV12-4; TRBD2 aligns across 9 bases. The CDR3 has 14 amino acids. Germline trimming cut 5 bases from V and 7 bases from J; bases unmatched to any gene: 8. The CDR3: CASSETSGSPTQYF. DNA for the CDR3: TGTGCCAGCAGTGAGACTAGCGGTTCTCCGACCCAGTACTTC.

This sequence joins TRBV7-2 and TRBJ2-5; TRBD2 might be the D (5 bases). This CDR3 is built from 15 residues. CDR1 is SGHTA, CDR2 FQGNSA, per germline. Trimming removed 1 base at V and 1 base at J, with 10 bases between. CDR3 sequence: CASSLGRVSQETQYF. In DNA form, the CDR3 reads TGTGCCAGCAGCTTAGGGCGGGTTTCCCAAGAGACCCAGTACTTC.